These 17 T cell receptor beta chains came from one sample sequenced in a study of T cell repertoires in cytomegalovirus infection. Antigens of these TCRs are unknown. TCRdb recomputed calls from the reads with MiXCR, one row per CDR3 protein. The sample lists about 770,000 distinct CDR3 sequences; about 29% were seen once. The sample was cultured CD8+ T cells from PBMCs, taken from culture after CMV antigen stimulation. The source is a human donor in good health (CMV status not recorded). Some clones in this sample may be carry-over from other donors' samples.

In regard to this clonotype: Its ends do not fully match the called genes, so a read error is possible. The rearrangement links TRBV7-6 to TRBJ2-1; TRBD2 agrees at 9 bases. The CDR3 consists of 15 residues. Per the germline V gene, CDR1 is SGHVS and CDR2 is FNYEAQ. The CDR3 region is CASSLGTSHYNEQFF. The CDR3, as DNA: TGTGCTAGCAGCTTAGGGACTAGCCACTACAATGAGCAGTTCTTC. Full variable domain (missing parts from reference TRBV7-6 and TRBJ2-1): GAGVSQSPRYKVTKRGQDVALRCDPISGHVSLYWYRQALGQGPEFLTYFNYEAQQDKSGLPNDRFSAERPEGSISTLTIQRTEQRDSAMYRCASSLGTSHYNEQFFGPGTRLTVL.

This clonotype came up a few times. V gene TRBV10-3 combines with J gene TRBJ2-7; D perhaps matches TRBD1 (5 bases). Trimming shortened V by 4 bases and J by 2 bases, and 9 bases separated the two germline ends. Germline CDR1 ENHRY, CDR2 SYGVKD. This CDR3 spans 13 amino acids. CDR3 coding DNA: TGTGCCATCAGTGCTACAGGAGCCTACGAGCAGTACGTC. Translation gives CAISATGAYEQYV.

The chain carries TRBV4-1 and TRBJ1-1; 8 nucleotides line up with TRBD1. V was clipped by 4 bases and J by 4 bases; unmatched bases: 14. The CDR3 runs to 17 residues. The germline CDR1 and CDR2 sequences are MGHRA and YSYEKL. The CDR3 protein is CASSPTPGGYGATEAFF. CDR3 bases: TGCGCCAGCAGCCCGACTCCAGGGGGCTACGGTGCCACTGAAGCTTTCTTT.

This clonotype was counted between two and nine times. Here the CDR3 reads CASSYGLAEITDTQYF. For the CDR3, the DNA is TGTGCCAGCAGCTATGGACTAGCAGAGATCACAGATACGCAGTATTTT. V gene TRBV9 combines with J gene TRBJ2-3, with TRBD2 matching 8 bases. V gave up 4 bases and J gave up 2 bases; unmatched junction bases: 9. CDR1 is SGDLS, CDR2 YYNGEE, per germline. The CDR3 extends over 16 amino acids.

The table lists this clonotype with a few counts. This chain connects TRBV27 to TRBJ2-2; D uncertain. Trimming removed 3 bases at V and 0 bases at J, with 8 bases between. The CDR3 extends over 15 amino acids. CDR1 MNHEY and CDR2 SMNVEV come from the germline V gene (reference sequence). The CDR3, as DNA: TGTGCCAGCAGTTTTGGTGTCGCGAACACCGGGGAGCTGTTTTTT. This sequence encodes CASSFGVANTGELFF.

The V gene is TRBV10-3, the J gene TRBJ2-7, with 7 bases that match TRBD2. With V trimmed by 6 bases and J by 0 bases, 2 bases remained unmatched. CDR1 ENHRY and CDR2 SYGVKD come from the germline V gene. This CDR3 is 13 amino acids long. The CDR3 region has the DNA TGTGCCATCAGGGGAGGGAGCTCCTACGAGCAGTACGTC. The encoded protein is CAIRGGSSYEQYV.

This clonotype was recorded many times. This chain joins TRBV4-2 and TRBJ2-1; 7 positions agree with TRBD1. J lost 0 bases, V lost 2 bases, and 13 bases had no gene match. In germline, CDR1 is LGHNA, CDR2 YNFKEQ. The CDR3 loop spans 19 amino acids. CDR3 in DNA: TGTGCCAGCAGCCAACTTCGGACAGGTCGGAAGAGCTCCTACAATGAGCAGTTCTTC. Translating gives CASSQLRTGRKSSYNEQFF.

This clonotype was picked up many times. The chain is built from TRBV11-2 and TRBJ1-1; no clear D. This CDR3 has 13 amino acids. The germline V gene encodes CDR1 SGHAT and CDR2 FQNNGV. V lost 1 base to trimming and J lost 5 bases, with 8 bases between them. The CDR3 DNA is TGTGCCAGCAGCTTAGGACCCTTTACTGAAGCTTTCTTT. Its translation: CASSLGPFTEAFF.

This clonotype was detected a few times. The rearrangement uses TRBV6-5 and TRBJ1-4; possibly TRBD1 for D (5 bases). Germline assignment: CDR1 MNHEY and CDR2 SVGAGI. The CDR3 is 14 residues long. The V gene lost 2 bases and the J gene lost 7 bases, with 11 bases spanning the gap. The CDR3 nucleotides are TGTGCCAGCAGTTACGGGGGAGAGAGTGAAAAACTGTTTTTT. Residues: CASSYGGESEKLFF.

This clonotype was detected a few times. J is TRBJ2-1 and V is TRBV24-1, with TRBD2 as a possible D gene (5 bases). Looked up from germline, CDR1 is KGHDR and CDR2 is SFDVKD. There are 13 residues in the CDR3. The V end lost 4 bases, the J end lost 5 bases, and 8 bases lay between the germline ends. CDR3 in amino acids: CATSELTNNEQFF. As DNA, the CDR3 is TGTGCCACCAGTGAGCTGACTAACAATGAGCAGTTCTTC.

This clonotype was observed many times. The chain employs TRBV15 and TRBJ1-5; D is undetermined. Germline V lookup: CDR1 LNHNV, CDR2 YYDKDF (reference sequence). V lost 8 bases and J lost 1, with 12 bases in between. The CDR3 length is 14 residues. CDR3 amino acids: CATDRKRSNQPQHF. DNA of the CDR3: TGTGCCACCGACCGGAAAAGGAGCAATCAGCCCCAGCATTTT.

This clonotype was detected a few times. The chain is built from TRBV2 and TRBJ2-7; D is possibly TRBD1 (6 bases). This CDR3 spans 14 amino acids. V lost 2 bases to trimming and J lost 1 base, with 9 bases between them. Per the germline V gene, CDR1 is SNHLY and CDR2 is FYNNEI. CDR3 sequence: CASSEPQGSYEQYF. The CDR3 DNA reads as TGTGCCAGCAGTGAACCCCAGGGGTCCTACGAGCAGTACTTC.

The chain recombines TRBV11-3 with TRBJ2-3, with 14 bases lining up with TRBD2. The V and J ends lost 2 bases and 6 bases, in that order; junction bases with no gene match: 4. In germline, CDR1 is SGHNT, CDR2 YENEEA. The CDR3 is 16 residues long. CDR3 sequence: CASSLRTSGGLDTQYF. In DNA, the CDR3 is TGTGCCAGCAGCTTAAGGACTAGCGGGGGGCTCGATACGCAGTATTTT.

There are many counts of this clonotype. V is TRBV7-2 and J is TRBJ2-7, with 7 positions matching TRBD1. The germline CDR1 and CDR2 sequences are SGHTA and FQGNSA. V lost 2 bases and J lost 2; bases outside the gene matches: 6. CDR3 length: 15 amino acids. The CDR3 is CASSLYSQGAYEQYF. CDR3 sequence (DNA): TGTGCCAGCAGCTTATATAGTCAGGGGGCCTACGAGCAGTACTTC.

The J gene is TRBJ2-5, the V gene TRBV12-3 or TRBV12-4; D assignment may be TRBD1 or TRBD2 (5 bases each). V lost 2 bases and J 1 base, leaving 8 bases between the germline ends. This CDR3 contains 14 residues. CDR3 in DNA: TGTGCCAGCAGTTTATGGGGGACCCAAGAGACCCAGTACTTC. Protein product: CASSLWGTQETQYF.

This clonotype has ten or more counts. V gene TRBV7-9 combines with J gene TRBJ2-1, with TRBD1 identical over 10 bases. CDR3 length: 18 amino acids. After removal of 4 bases from V and 3 bases from J, the junction contained 12 bases not matched to a gene. Germline-derived CDR1 and CDR2 are SEHNR and FQNEAQ (reference sequence). In DNA, the CDR3 is TGTGCCAGCAGCTCGACGACCTTGACAGGGGGCAGCTACAATGAGCAGTTCTTC. The encoded protein is CASSSTTLTGGSYNEQFF.

A few counts support this clonotype. The chain employs TRBV27 and TRBJ2-1; tentative D call: TRBD2 (6 bases). This CDR3 contains 15 residues. CDR1 is MNHEY, CDR2 SMNVEV, per germline (reference sequence). Trimming shortened V by 5 bases and J by 4 bases, and 15 bases separated the two germline ends. The CDR3 DNA sequence: TGTGCCAGCAGTCCCCCCGGGGGACGGTACAATGAGCAGTTCTTC. It is translated as CASSPPGGRYNEQFF.